This T cell receptor (beta chain) was identified in a study of early T cells in non-severe SARS-CoV-2 infection. Study conclusions and caveats: The study's VDJdb matching favored anti-spike CD8 responses and missed private and CD4 specificities.

Deletions cut 5 bases from V and 4 bases from J, with 12 bases between. Looked up from germline, CDR1 is SQVTM and CDR2 is ANQGSEA. The CDR3 loop spans 13 amino acids. Attached unique molecular identifiers marked individual cDNA molecules. TCRdb reanalysed the 5' RACE reads using MiXCR and keeps one entry per CDR3 protein. The sample has roughly 70,000 distinct CDR3 sequences; around 13% are singletons. This clonotype has ten or more counts. The antigen is undetermined. The sequence came from an adult who was a healthcare worker with PCR-confirmed SARS-CoV-2 infection or an uninfected control (not recorded which). Sequencing was done on a sample of whole blood. The genes are TRBV29-1 and TRBJ2-1; tentative D call: TRBD1 (5 bases). DNA for the CDR3: TGCAGCGTTTACCGACAGCATTACAATGAGCAGTTCTTC. Translating it yields CSVYRQHYNEQFF.